Below are 5 T cell receptor beta chains sequenced from a single sample in a study of T cells in localized non-small cell lung cancer. TCRdb's copy holds only in-frame clones and misses some; the assay was immunoSEQ multiplex PCR. The sample yields 45,000 or so clones, about 85% seen once. Sample: PBMCs, taken before any cancer treatment. These receptor sequences come from a man aged 35-75 years with stage II lung adenocarcinoma.

In this sample, this clone turned up once. The chain is built from TRBV5-4 and TRBJ1-1; TRBD1 is a possible D gene (5 bases). CDR3 length: 13 residues. CDR1 SGHNT and CDR2 YYREEE come from the germline V gene (reference sequence). V dropped 6 bases and J dropped 6 bases, with 15 bases sitting between them. The CDR3 nucleotides read TGTGCCAGCACGCGGGAGGGGACGGCTGAAGCTTTCTTT. This encodes CASTREGTAEAFF.

The chain carries TRBV6-1 and TRBJ2-1; D perhaps matches TRBD2 (5 bases). CDR1 MNHNS and CDR2 SASEGT come from the germline V gene. Trimming took off 2 bases at V and 5 bases at J, with 13 bases between the two ends. This CDR3 spans 15 amino acids. CDR3: CASSETGWGDNEQFF. CDR3 bases: TGTGCCAGCAGTGAAACGGGCTGGGGAGACAATGAGCAGTTCTTC.

The chain couples TRBV7-9 to TRBJ2-7, with TRBD2 matching over 7 bases. The CDR3 length is 10 residues. Germline CDR1 SEHNR, CDR2 FQNEAQ (reference sequence). The CDR3, as DNA: TGTGCGGCGGGGGACTACGAGCAGTACTTC. Amino acid sequence: CAAGDYEQYF. Full variable domain (outside the CDR3, taken from reference TRBV7-9 and TRBJ2-7): DTGVSQNPRHKITKRGQNVTFRCDPISEHNRLYWYRQTLGQGPEFLTYFQNEAQLEKSRLLSDRFSAERPKGSFSTLEIQRTEQGDSAMYLCAAGDYEQYFGPGTRLTVT.

The CDR3 bases are TGTGCCAGCAGCGTAGGAGGACTAGCGTATCAATTATCCTACAATGAGCAGTTCTTC. This gives the protein CASSVGGLAYQLSYNEQFF. The chain links TRBV9 to TRBJ2-1; TRBD2 aligns across 9 bases. The trim removed 0 bases at V and 1 base at J, leaving 11 bases unmatched. CDR3 length: 19 amino acids. Germline V gene sequence: CDR1 SGDLS, CDR2 YYNGEE.

J is TRBJ1-1 and V is TRBV6-5, with a tentative D call TRBD1 (5 bases). The germline V and J ends were trimmed by 0 bases and 6 bases, with 14 bases remaining between them. This CDR3 has 15 amino acids. Germline V CDR1 and CDR2: MNHEY, SVGAGI. The CDR3 reads CASSYSPGLMAEAFF. As DNA, the CDR3 is TGTGCCAGCAGTTACTCCCCGGGGCTGATGGCTGAAGCTTTCTTT.